These 32 T cell receptor beta chains were sequenced from one sample in a study of T cell clonality in common variable immunodeficiency. Broader study findings: Fewer deletions and N-nucleotide insertions were reportedly seen in common variable immunodeficiency TCR beta sequences.

For these TCRs, the target antigens are not known. The data were produced by immunoSEQ multiplex PCR, yet TCRdb's version contains in-frame clones alone and is incomplete. Captured here are 40,000 to 50,000 clones, none seen once; the top ten comprise around 5.8%. Sequencing input: peripheral blood mononuclear cells. The receptors derive from a human donor with common variable immunodeficiency.

Comment on this clone: Coverage ceases 3 residues before the CDR3 finishes, and the germline J gene fills in the end. The rearrangement uses TRBV29-1 and TRBJ2-7; TRBD1 matches at 11 bases. Unmatched junction bases numbered 5, after V lost 7 bases and J lost 3 bases. CDR1 and CDR2 from the germline V gene are SQVTM and ANQGSEA. This CDR3 has 13 residues. The CDR3 sequence: CSARTGGFYEQYF. Partial CDR3 DNA: TGCAGCGCGAGGACAGGGGGCTTCTACGAG.

This clone was picked up many times. The CDR3 end falls 3 residues outside the read, so it is completed with the germline J gene. V and J are TRBV19 and TRBJ2-7; the D gene is possibly TRBD1 (6 bases). Per the germline V gene, CDR1 is LNHDA and CDR2 is SQIVND (reference sequence). Trimming took 3 bases from V and 6 from J, leaving 21 bases between them. The CDR3 sequence is 16 residues long. CDR3 residues: CASSIRKGQRGPEQYF. CDR3 bases read: TGTGCCAGTAGTATTAGAAAAGGACAGAGAGGGCCCGAG.

With respect to this clone: The missing CDR3 end, 3 residues past where the read stops, is filled in from the germline J gene. The gene calls are TRBV19 and TRBJ1-5; 8 bases are shared with TRBD1. With 4 bases clipped from V and 7 bases from J, the junction kept 9 bases outside the gene matches. Germline CDR1 LNHDA, CDR2 SQIVND (reference sequence). The CDR3 contains 15 residues. Partial CDR3 DNA: TGTGCCAGTAGTACCATGGACAGGGTGGGGCAGCCC. Its translation: CASSTMDRVGQP. The CDR3 in its entirety is CASSTMDRVGQPQHF. The variable domain in full, with the rest retrieved from reference TRBV19 and TRBJ1-5, is DGGITQSPKYLFRKEGQNVTLSCEQNLNHDAMYWYRQDPGQGLRLIYYSQIVNDFQKGDIAEGYSVSREKKESFPLTVTSAQKNPTAFYLCASSTMDRVGQPQHFGDGTRLSIL.

This clone has just a few counts. With the read ending 3 residues before the CDR3 end, the germline J gene is used to fill in that end. This specimen includes other DNA sequences encoding the same CDR3. The chain employs TRBV29-1 and TRBJ2-7, with D possibly matching TRBD1 (6 bases). The V gene lost 6 bases and the J gene lost 2 bases, with 8 bases spanning the gap. The CDR3 is 11 amino acids. CDR1 and CDR2 (germline): SQVTM, ANQGSEA. The CDR3 loop is CSVRGTYEQYF. The covered CDR3 bases are TGCAGCGTCAGGGGAACCTACGAG.

This clone was counted many times. Coverage ceases 3 residues before the CDR3 finishes, and the germline J gene fills in the end. The genes are TRBV19 and TRBJ2-5; TRBD1 matches at 10 bases. The V and J ends lost 5 bases and 3 bases, in that order; junction bases with no gene match: 6. Germline assignment: CDR1 LNHDA and CDR2 SQIVND (reference sequence). The CDR3 is 15 residues long. The sequenced CDR3 bases are TGTGCCAGTAGTCCCGGGGACAGGGGAAAAGAGACC. Protein: CASSPGDRGKET. The CDR3 reads in full as CASSPGDRGKETQYF.

In its sample, this clone was seen a few times. The read comes to an end 3 residues before the CDR3 does, leaving the germline J gene to fill in the end. The rearrangement joins TRBV7-9 to TRBJ1-2, with a tentative D call TRBD1 (6 bases). Germline CDR1 SEHNR, CDR2 FQNEAQ (reference sequence). Trimming left V 5 bases short and J 4 bases short, with 17 bases between. The CDR3 spans 15 residues. The sequenced CDR3 bases are TGTGCCAGCAGCCCCCCCTTGCAGGGGCTCTATGGC. Translating it yields CASSPPLQGLYG. The entire CDR3 is CASSPPLQGLYGYTF.

Regarding this clone: The read is 3 residues too short to cover the CDR3 end, so that end is filled in from the germline J gene. The chain recombines TRBV20-1 with TRBJ2-5; 7 positions agree with TRBD2. Germline CDR1 and CDR2: DFQATT and SNEGSKA (reference sequence). V was clipped by 3 bases and J by 5 bases; unmatched bases: 9. The CDR3 has 14 amino acids. Incomplete CDR3 DNA: TGCAGTGCTAGTAGTCTAGCGGCTGAGGAGACC. This sequence encodes CSASSLAAEET. In full, the CDR3 reads CSASSLAAEETQYF.

This clone was detected ten times or more. Read coverage stops 3 residues before the CDR3 terminus; the germline J gene supplies the remainder. The chain employs TRBV20-1 and TRBJ2-1, with 8 bases fitting TRBD2. J was trimmed by 9 bases and V by 3 bases; bases with no gene match: 4. The germline V gene has CDR1 DFQATT and CDR2 SNEGSKA (reference sequence). The CDR3 has 12 residues. CDR3 in amino acids: CSASGGDSEQFF. CDR3 bases read: TGCAGTGCTAGCGGGGGGGATAGTGAG.

On this clone itself: The read terminates 3 residues before the CDR3 end, so the remaining end is supplied by the germline J gene. The chain joins TRBV19 to TRBJ2-1, with 7 bases lining up with TRBD2. V was pared by 6 bases and J by 1 base, with 6 bases of the junction left unmatched. Germline V gene data show CDR1 as LNHDA and CDR2 as SQIVND (reference sequence). The CDR3 extends over 15 amino acids. CDR3 DNA, as far as it was read: TGTGCCAGTAGCCCCAGCGGGGTTTCCTACAATGAG. This gives the protein CASSPSGVSYNE. The whole CDR3 protein reads CASSPSGVSYNEQFF.

About this clone: Read coverage stops 3 residues before the CDR3 terminus; the germline J gene supplies the remainder. This chain connects TRBV7-8 to TRBJ1-2, with no clear D. The length of the CDR3 is 13 residues. Germline CDR1 and CDR2: SGHVS and FQNEAQ. The CDR3 is CASSLDSSQAYTF. The sequenced CDR3 bases are TGTGCCAGCAGCTTAGACAGTTCTCAAGCC. Variable domain in full (rest from reference TRBV7-8 and TRBJ1-2): GAGVSQSPRYKVAKRGQDVALRCDPISGHVSLFWYQQALGQGPEFLTYFQNEAQLDKSGLPSDRFFAERPEGSVSTLKIQRTQQEDSAVYLCASSLDSSQAYTFGSGTRLTVV.

Concerning this clone itself: The sequence runs out 3 residues before the end of the CDR3; the remainder is reconstructed from the germline J gene. The chain links TRBV13 to TRBJ2-5, with 8 bases lining up with TRBD1. The germline gives CDR1 PRHDT, CDR2 FYEKMQ (reference sequence). The CDR3 is 14 amino acids. The junction had 2 bases not matched to a gene; V was cut back by 1 base and J by 4 bases. The CDR3: CASSLEQGVETQYF. CDR3 DNA (partial): TGTGCCAGCAGCTTAGAACAGGGGGTAGAGACC.

This clone was picked up many times. Read sequence stops 3 residues before the CDR3 end, and the germline J gene provides the missing end. The chain carries TRBV20-1 and TRBJ1-1, with TRBD1 identical over 9 bases. Per the germline V gene, CDR1 is DFQATT and CDR2 is SNEGSKA (reference sequence). The CDR3 has 13 amino acids. V shed 6 bases, J shed 0 bases, and the junction held 2 bases outside the gene matches. CDR3 residues: CSARTGVNTEAFF. The sequenced part of the CDR3 DNA is TGCAGTGCCAGGACAGGGGTGAACACTGAA.

In this sample, this clone turned up many times. The read gets to within 3 residues of the CDR3 end, and the germline J gene fills in the rest. This chain uses TRBV5-4 with TRBJ1-5; 9 bases are shared with TRBD1. The CDR3 extends over 13 amino acids. J lost 9 bases, V lost 0 bases, and 1 base had no gene match. From germline, CDR1 is SGHNT and CDR2 YYREEE (reference sequence). Partial CDR3 DNA: TGTGCCAGCAGCTTGGGGGACAGGGCGCCC. This translates into CASSLGDRAP. The complete CDR3 protein is CASSLGDRAPQHF.

This clone was detected a few times. Read coverage stops 3 residues before the CDR3 terminus; the germline J gene supplies the remainder. The chain recombines TRBV6-2 or TRBV6-3 with TRBJ1-1; 8 positions agree with TRBD1. CDR3 length: 11 residues. Germline V gene lookup returns CDR1 MNHEY and CDR2 SVGEGT. CDR3 loop: CASSRDREAFF. Incomplete CDR3 DNA: TGTGCCAGCAGCAGGGACAGGGAA.

This clone was seen repeatedly, ten times or more. The CDR3 end falls 3 residues outside the read, so it is completed with the germline J gene. The chain is built from TRBV20-1 and TRBJ2-7, with 8 nucleotides matching TRBD2. This CDR3 contains 12 residues. Germline CDR1 reads DFQATT; CDR2 reads SNEGSKA (reference sequence). V lost 7 bases to trimming and J lost 2 bases; unmatched junction nucleotides: 4. The CDR3: CSGTSGTYEQYF. The sequenced CDR3 bases are TGCAGTGGCACTAGCGGAACCTACGAG.

This clone has ten or more counts. The CDR3 end lies 3 residues beyond the end of the read and is filled in from the germline J gene. This chain links TRBV19 with TRBJ2-2; perhaps TRBD1 as D (5 bases). V gave up 4 bases and J gave up 1 base, with 13 bases separating them. This CDR3 is 16 amino acids long. The V gene's germline CDR1 is LNHDA and CDR2 SQIVND (reference sequence). The sequenced CDR3 bases are TGTGCCAGTAGTAAGGGCTCAGGGAAGAACACCGGGGAG. The encoded protein is CASSKGSGKNTGE. The entire CDR3 sequence reads CASSKGSGKNTGELFF.

This clone was detected many times. This chain's CDR3 is CASSLGGVDTEAFF. The CDR3 bases that were read are TGTGCCAGTAGTCTCGGGGGGGTGGACACTGAA. This sequence joins TRBV19 and TRBJ1-1; maybe TRBD1 (5 bases). The read comes to an end 3 residues before the CDR3 does, leaving the germline J gene to fill in the end. Trimming left V 5 bases short and J 3 bases short, with 13 bases between. The CDR3 sequence is 14 residues long. Germline CDR1 reads LNHDA; CDR2 reads SQIVND (reference sequence).

This clone was observed a handful of times. Read data end 3 residues before the CDR3 end; the end is taken from the germline J gene. This chain uses TRBV5-6 with TRBJ1-6; TRBD1 matches 10 bases. Germline CDR1 is SGHDT and CDR2 is YYEEEE. The CDR3 covers 14 residues. CDR3 DNA (partial): TGTGCCAGCAGCCCGGACAGGGGGAGCTCAACC. The encoded protein is CASSPDRGSST. The entire CDR3 reads CASSPDRGSSTLHF.

This clone has a count of ten or more. The observed sequence ends 3 residues before the CDR3 terminus, with the missing tail filled in from the germline J gene. The rearrangement links TRBV6-2 or TRBV6-3 to TRBJ2-4, with no clear D. CDR1 and CDR2 (germline): MNHEY, SVGEGT. The CDR3 is 13 amino acids. The V and J ends lost 6 bases and 0 bases respectively, with 6 bases between them. The CDR3 loop is CASRQIAKNIQYF. The sequenced part of the CDR3 DNA is TGTGCCAGCAGACAAATAGCCAAAAACATT.

This clone was observed many times. The read gets to within 3 residues of the CDR3 end, and the germline J gene fills in the rest. J is TRBJ1-4 and V is TRBV7-2; D remains ambiguous. CDR3 length: 12 amino acids. The V gene's germline CDR1 is SGHTA and CDR2 FQGNSA. Trimming stripped 4 bases from V and 5 bases from J, with 5 bases between. The CDR3 bases that were read are TGTGCCAGCAGCTACAGAAATGAAAAA. It yields the protein CASSYRNEK. The whole CDR3 sequence is CASSYRNEKLFF.

This clone was seen more than once but under ten times. The read is 3 residues too short to cover the CDR3 end, so that end is filled in from the germline J gene. Within the sample, other DNA sequences also encode this same CDR3. This chain joins TRBV30 and TRBJ1-5; 8 nucleotides agree with TRBD1. The CDR3 runs to 13 residues. The junction had 0 bases not matched to a gene; V was cut back by 0 bases and J by 5 bases. Germline-derived CDR1 and CDR2 are GTSNPN and SVGIG (reference sequence). The CDR3: CAWSVQGDQPQHF. Partial CDR3 DNA: TGTGCCTGGAGTGTACAGGGGGATCAGCCC. Complete variable domain (other parts from reference TRBV30 and TRBJ1-5): SQTIHQWPATLVQPVGSPLSLECTVEGTSNPNLYWYRQAAGRGLQLLFYSVGIGQISSEVPQNLSASRPQDRQFILSSKKLLLSDSGFYLCAWSVQGDQPQHFGDGTRLSIL.

There are many counts of this clone. The CDR3 is cut off 3 residues early in the read; its end comes from the germline J gene. The chain uses TRBV24-1 and TRBJ2-2; TRBD2 aligns across 8 bases. V lost 11 bases to trimming and J lost 6 bases; unmatched junction nucleotides: 7. This CDR3 spans 13 amino acids. In germline, CDR1 is KGHDR, CDR2 SFDVKD. CDR3 sequence: CAIGAGAAGELFF. CDR3 DNA (partial): TGTGCCATCGGAGCGGGGGCGGCCGGGGAG.

Regarding this clone: The read finishes 3 residues shy of the CDR3 end, and the germline J gene is used to complete it. The rearrangement uses TRBV7-2 and TRBJ1-4; 7 bases fit TRBD1. Germline V gives CDR1 SGHTA, CDR2 FQGNSA. Trimming removed 6 bases from V and 3 bases from J; junction bases left unmatched: 7. This CDR3 spans 15 amino acids. The CDR3 region is CASRRQGAANEKLFF. The DNA read from the CDR3 is TGTGCCAGCAGGCGACAGGGCGCAGCTAATGAAAAA.

This clone was observed a handful of times. The missing CDR3 end, 3 residues past where the read stops, is filled in from the germline J gene. The chain carries TRBV6-2 or TRBV6-3 and TRBJ1-2; TRBD1 matches 7 bases. The CDR3 contains 15 residues. The V gene's germline CDR1 is MNHEY and CDR2 SVGEGT. V lost 6 bases and J lost 1; bases outside the gene matches: 8. CDR3 protein: CASSPGTAVNYGYTF. The sequenced part of the CDR3 DNA is TGTGCCAGCAGCCCCGGGACAGCCGTTAACTATGGC.

There are many counts of this clone. From the germline J gene comes the end of the CDR3, since the read stops 3 residues before it. The gene calls are TRBV6-2 or TRBV6-3 and TRBJ2-1; 8 nucleotides agree with TRBD2. The V segment lost 4 bases and the J segment 5 bases; nucleotides outside the gene matches: 1. The CDR3 length is 13 residues. Germline values: CDR1 MNHEY, CDR2 SVGEGT. Incomplete CDR3 DNA: TGTGCCAGCAGTTCACTAGCGGACAATGAG. Translated: CASSSLADNE. The whole CDR3 sequence is CASSSLADNEQFF.

To note about this clone: The read comes to an end 3 residues before the CDR3 does, leaving the germline J gene to fill in the end. This chain links TRBV7-9 with TRBJ1-4, with D perhaps matching TRBD1 (5 bases). V was trimmed by 1 base and J by 5 bases, leaving 11 bases between them. CDR1 SEHNR and CDR2 FQNEAQ come from the germline V gene (reference sequence). There are 15 residues in the CDR3. The CDR3 is CASSLVATVNEKLFF. The sequenced part of the CDR3 DNA is TGTGCCAGCAGCTTAGTGGCGACAGTCAATGAAAAA.

This clone was counted at least ten times. The observed sequence ends 3 residues before the CDR3 terminus, with the missing tail filled in from the germline J gene. The V call is TRBV5-6, the J call TRBJ2-5, with 10 bases aligning to TRBD1. The CDR3 extends over 15 amino acids. CDR1 and CDR2 (germline): SGHDT, YYEEEE. After removal of 0 bases from V and 4 bases from J, the junction contained 3 bases not matched to a gene. The CDR3 loop reads CASSLETGGRETQYF. CDR3 bases read: TGTGCCAGCAGCTTGGAGACAGGGGGCCGAGAGACC.

In its sample, this clone was seen a few times. The read terminates 3 residues ahead of where the CDR3 ends, so the germline J gene completes it. J is TRBJ1-2 and V is TRBV19, with 11 bases identical to TRBD1. The CDR3 is 16 residues long. From germline, CDR1 is LNHDA and CDR2 SQIVND (reference sequence). The V and J ends lost 6 bases and 7 bases, in that order; junction bases with no gene match: 13. The CDR3 here is CASSTGTGGIWGGYTF. CDR3 bases read: TGTGCCAGTAGCACCGGGACAGGGGGGATCTGGGGTGGC.

There are many counts of this clone. The CDR3 end is not reached by the read, which stops 3 residues before it; the germline J gene fills it in. The rearrangement uses TRBV5-1 and TRBJ1-1; TRBD1 matches 7 bases. The CDR3 sequence is 13 residues long. Germline CDR1 and CDR2: SGHRS and YFSETQ. The CDR3 sequence: CASSLPKTGEAFF. The CDR3 bases that were read are TGCGCCAGCAGCCTACCAAAGACAGGGGAA. The whole variable domain, remainder taken from reference TRBV5-1 and TRBJ1-1, is KAGVTQTPRYLIKTRGQQVTLSCSPISGHRSVSWYQQTPGQGLQFLFEYFSETQRNKGNFPGRFSGRQFSNSRSEMNVSTLELGDSALYLCASSLPKTGEAFFGQGTRLTVV.

This clone has at least ten counts. Read coverage stops 3 residues before the CDR3 terminus; the germline J gene supplies the remainder. This chain joins TRBV28 and TRBJ1-5; tentative D call: TRBD1 (5 bases). The CDR3 runs to 16 residues. From germline, CDR1 is MDHEN and CDR2 SYDVKM. V lost 6 bases and J lost 6, with 21 bases in between. CDR3 residues: CASSLSFTGGSQPQHF. CDR3 DNA (partial): TGTGCCAGCAGCCTTTCGTTCACCGGGGGGAGTCAGCCC.

This clone was observed many times. The read terminates 3 residues before the CDR3 end, so the remaining end is supplied by the germline J gene. The chain links TRBV18 to TRBJ1-1; 9 nucleotides line up with TRBD1. CDR1 is KGHSH, CDR2 LQKENI, per germline. The CDR3 spans 16 residues. Trimming cost V 0 bases and J 4 bases; bases outside gene matches: 6. CDR3 protein: CASSPPRGQGSTEAFF. The sequenced CDR3 bases are TGTGCCAGCTCACCACCTAGGGGACAGGGATCCACTGAA. Based on the CDR3 plus reference TRBV18 and TRBJ1-1, the full variable domain is NAGVMQNPRHLVRRRGQEARLRCSPMKGHSHVYWYRQLPEEGLKFMVYLQKENIIDESGMPKERFSAEFPKEGPSILRIQQVVRGDSAAYFCASSPPRGQGSTEAFFGQGTRLTVV.

As for this clone: Sequencing ends 3 residues short of the CDR3 end; the germline J gene provides the rest. The genes are TRBV18 and TRBJ1-3, with D possibly matching TRBD1 (5 bases). V lost 2 bases and J 1 base, leaving 9 bases between the germline ends. CDR1 and CDR2 (germline): KGHSH, LQKENI. This CDR3 region has 15 residues. CDR3 loop: CASSPSGVSGNTIYF. The sequenced part of the CDR3 DNA is TGTGCCAGCTCACCATCGGGGGTTTCTGGAAACACC.